This TCR beta chain is from a study of blood T cell repertoires in COVID-19. Overall study context: Samples representing acute and convalescent COVID-19 were sourced from the United States, Italy and Spain. T cells, B-cell-depleted T cells, or PBMCs provided the cDNA or gDNA that served as material.

The CDR3 is made up of 14 amino acids. Germline values: CDR1 MDHEN, CDR2 SYDVKM. V trimming: 6 bases; J trimming: 5 bases; junction bases outside the gene matches: 7. Authors' analysis steps: Researchers report that nucleated cell counts were estimated from reference gene primer amplification. This table comes from immunoSEQ multiplex PCR, and its TCRdb copy is limited to in-frame clones, with some not included. V, J and clone size are taken as reported in that table, and D and trimming were inferred from the DNA itself. Of approximately 250,000 clones in the sample, approximately 86% are singletons; the top ten hold about 1.6%.

The specimen sequenced was peripheral blood. The receptor comes from a woman in her sixties who had recovered from COVID-19. V usage is TRBV28 and J usage is TRBJ1-2, with TRBD1 matching over 9 bases. CDR3: CASRKGQGTYGYTF. CDR3 DNA sequence: TGTGCCAGCAGAAAGGGACAGGGAACTTATGGCTACACCTTC.